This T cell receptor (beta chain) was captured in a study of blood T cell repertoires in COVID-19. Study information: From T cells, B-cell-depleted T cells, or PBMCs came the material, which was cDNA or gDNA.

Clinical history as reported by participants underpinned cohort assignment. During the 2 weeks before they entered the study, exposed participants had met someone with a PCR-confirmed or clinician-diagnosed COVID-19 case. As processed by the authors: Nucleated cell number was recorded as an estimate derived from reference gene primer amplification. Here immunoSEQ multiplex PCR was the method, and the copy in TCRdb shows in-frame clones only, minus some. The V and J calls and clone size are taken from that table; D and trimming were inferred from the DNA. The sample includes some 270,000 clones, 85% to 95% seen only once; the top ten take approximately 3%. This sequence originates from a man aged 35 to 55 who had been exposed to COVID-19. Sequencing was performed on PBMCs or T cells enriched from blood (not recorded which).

CDR3 in amino acids: CASSEPTGLNEKLFF. CDR3 coding DNA: TGTGCCAGCAGTGAACCGACAGGGCTTAATGAAAAACTGTTTTTT. The V and J genes are TRBV25-1 and TRBJ1-4, with 7 bases fitting TRBD1. V lost 2 bases, J lost 4 bases, and 4 bases stayed unmatched. The V gene's germline CDR1 is MGHDK and CDR2 SYGVNS. This CDR3 is built from 15 residues. Drawing the rest from reference TRBV25-1 and TRBJ1-4, the complete variable domain is EADIYQTPRYLVIGTGKKITLECSQTMGHDKMYWYQQDPGMELHLIHYSYGVNSTEKGDLSSESTVSRIRTEHFPLTLESARPSHTSQYLCASSEPTGLNEKLFFGSGTQLSVL.